The rows below give T cell receptor beta chains drawn from one sample of a study of T-cell memory formation after mild COVID-19. A single record per CDR3 protein comes from TCRdb applying MiXCR to the 5' RACE reads. The sample contains about 180,000 distinct CDR3 sequences, around 15% of which appear only once. The specimen was PBMCs or a T cell subset sorted from them (not recorded which). These receptors were collected from an adult woman who had mild COVID-19 (a few samples of this study predate the infection). Cell type and time point are not known. Each CDR3 is given with its conserved first and last residue. The D gene is left open where the match is weak. Rows may omit the clone size; those that give it use once, few, many or a size class.

size | V | length | D | CDR3
. | TRBV29-1 | 15 | . | CSVVRGVDPVAEQFF
many | TRBV5-1 | 15 | . | CASSLIGADTGELFF
. | TRBV5-5 | 13 | TRBD1 | CASSRQGQETQYF
once | TRBV25-1 | 18 | . | CASSEVYWTRGASTEAFF
few | TRBV5-1 | 13 | . | CASSLDGYYEQYF
many | TRBV9 | 11 | . | CASSRDYGYTF
. | TRBV30 | 13 | . | CASPGEGNYGYTF
. | TRBV5-1 | 13 | . | CASSLDGGGELFF
. | TRBV6-5 | 14 | . | CASRTDGIGYGYTF
few | TRBV28 | 12 | . | CASSVRGNEQYF
few | TRBV11-2 | 14 | . | CASSLGGLGDEQYF
few | TRBV2 | 14 | . | CASSGLSNTGELFF
. | TRBV5-1 | 16 | TRBD1 | CASSLGDRGPGDTQYF
many | TRBV12-3/TRBV12-4 | 13 | . | CASSSGQQETQYF
. | TRBV5-1 | 16 | TRBD1 | CASSLVAGTGGYEQYF
once | TRBV24-1 | 14 | TRBD2 | CATKGAGAYNEQFF
. | TRBV5-1 | 13 | . | CASSLRIDDTIYF
few | TRBV12-3/TRBV12-4 | 13 | . | CASSLAGAQPQHF
few | TRBV7-8 | 16 | . | CASSLWGGMNTGELFF
. | TRBV20-1 | 12 | . | CSAHPPSKTQYF
. | TRBV20-1 | 12 | . | CSARSRPMGYTF
few | TRBV18 | 18 | . | CASSPPFTGRASTGELFF
many | TRBV28 | 13 | . | CASSLPVNTEAFF
few | TRBV12-3/TRBV12-4 | 16 | . | CASSLRGGLNLYEQYF
few | TRBV7-9 | 15 | . | CASSTRMGSAGELFF
. | TRBV20-1 | 16 | . | CSARDHTARKNSPLHF
many | TRBV30 | 12 | . | CAWSGGRYEQYF
few | TRBV7-3 | 14 | . | CASSSLSSNSPLHF
. | TRBV9 | 17 | . | CASSATGGALAKNIQYF
few | TRBV12-3/TRBV12-4 | 19 | TRBD2 | CASSPQRTSGGVNTGELFF
. | TRBV14 | 19 | TRBD2 | CASSQVGLAGARGANVLTF
few | TRBV10-3 | 15 | . | CAIGVGGGGRDTQYF
few | TRBV11-3 | 18 | TRBD2 | CASSPGLAGGGGTDTQYF
many | TRBV29-1 | 16 | . | CSVARDTDSGANVLTF
. | TRBV12-3/TRBV12-4 | 15 | TRBD2 | CASSTGSSGSYEQYF
many | TRBV28 | 16 | . | CASFYSGLLNTGELFF
. | TRBV10-3 | 14 | TRBD1 | CAISDPDRAYGYTF
few | TRBV7-2 | 16 | TRBD1 | CASSGPGTGAYNEQFF
few | TRBV12-3/TRBV12-4 | 16 | TRBD1 | CASSWRQGGAGNTIYF
few | TRBV5-1 | 13 | TRBD2 | CASSSGSGGEQYF
. | TRBV3-1 | 15 | TRBD2 | CASSQAGGSMGKQYF
. | TRBV20-1 | 13 | TRBD1 | CSAFGTDFYGYTF
few | TRBV24-1 | 16 | TRBD1 | CATSDFVTGDLNEQFF
few | TRBV20-1 | 11 | . | CSALSTDTQYF
. | TRBV7-9 | 17 | TRBD2 | CASSLTGTSGIQETQYF
few | TRBV7-2 | 14 | . | CASSLSGYLYEQYF
. | TRBV6-5 | 15 | . | CASSLEGGTNEKLFF
. | TRBV21-1 | 14 | . | CASSKKSAGYEQYF
. | TRBV18 | 15 | . | CASAPNSATNEKLFF
. | TRBV5-1 | 13 | . | CASAMEGDTEAFF
. | TRBV4-2 | 15 | . | CASSTRRDPFGEQFF
few | TRBV30 | 14 | . | CAWSQQGGNTEAFF
. | TRBV7-3 | 13 | . | CASSFGLNTEAFF
. | TRBV25-1 | 16 | TRBD1 | CASSDHRGSLQETQYF
. | TRBV18 | 12 | . | CASSPQGKEQYF
few | TRBV20-1 | 13 | TRBD1 | CSARTGGQETQYF
. | TRBV7-8 | 13 | TRBD1 | CASLVAGGETQYF